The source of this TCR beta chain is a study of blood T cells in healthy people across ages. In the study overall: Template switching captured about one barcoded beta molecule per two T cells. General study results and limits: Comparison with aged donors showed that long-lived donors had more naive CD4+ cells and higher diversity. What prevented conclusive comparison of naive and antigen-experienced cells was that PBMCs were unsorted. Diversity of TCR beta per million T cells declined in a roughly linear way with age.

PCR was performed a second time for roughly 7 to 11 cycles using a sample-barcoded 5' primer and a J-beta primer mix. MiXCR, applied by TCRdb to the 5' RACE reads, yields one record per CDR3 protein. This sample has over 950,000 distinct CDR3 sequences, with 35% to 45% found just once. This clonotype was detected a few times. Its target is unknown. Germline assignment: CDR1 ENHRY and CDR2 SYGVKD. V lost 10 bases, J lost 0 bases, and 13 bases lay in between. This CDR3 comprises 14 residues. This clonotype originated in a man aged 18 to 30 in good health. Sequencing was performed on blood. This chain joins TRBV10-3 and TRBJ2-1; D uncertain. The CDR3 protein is CATMDRSSYNEQFF. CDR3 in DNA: TGTGCCACCATGGACCGGAGCTCCTACAATGAGCAGTTCTTC.